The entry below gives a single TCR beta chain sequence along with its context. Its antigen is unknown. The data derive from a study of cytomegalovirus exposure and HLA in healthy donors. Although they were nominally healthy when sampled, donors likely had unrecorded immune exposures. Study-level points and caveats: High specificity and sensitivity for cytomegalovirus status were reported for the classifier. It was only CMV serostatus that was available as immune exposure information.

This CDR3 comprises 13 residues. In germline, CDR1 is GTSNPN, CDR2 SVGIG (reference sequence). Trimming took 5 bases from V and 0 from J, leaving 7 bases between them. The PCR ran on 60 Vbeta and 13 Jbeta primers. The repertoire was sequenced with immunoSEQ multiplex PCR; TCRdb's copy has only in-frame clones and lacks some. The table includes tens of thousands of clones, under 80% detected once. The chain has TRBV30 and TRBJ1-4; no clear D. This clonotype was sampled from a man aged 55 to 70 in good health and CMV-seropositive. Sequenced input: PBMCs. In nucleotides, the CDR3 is TGTGCCTGGTTGGGCGCAACTAATGAAAAACTGTTTTTT. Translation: CAWLGATNEKLFF.